The next 19 T cell receptor beta chains were all read from a single sample in a study of blood T cell repertoires in COVID-19. Sequenced by immunoSEQ multiplex PCR; TCRdb stores in-frame clones only, minus some. The table lists almost 200,000 clones, around 89% of them singletons, with around 8% in the top ten. Sequencing was done on a sample of PBMCs or T cells enriched from blood (not recorded which). The receptors derive from a woman between 18 and 29 years old who had recovered from COVID-19.

The chain uses TRBV24-1 and TRBJ1-2; the match to TRBD1 covers 10 bases. The germline V gene encodes CDR1 KGHDR and CDR2 SFDVKD. The V segment lost 9 bases and the J segment 7 bases; nucleotides outside the gene matches: 4. The CDR3 runs 12 residues. The CDR3 region is CATGDRGRGYTF. The CDR3 nucleotides are TGTGCCACCGGAGACAGGGGGCGTGGCTACACCTTC.

The V call is TRBV9, the J call TRBJ2-1; D is unresolved. The length of the CDR3 is 14 residues. The germline CDR1 and CDR2 sequences are SGDLS and YYNGEE. V was trimmed by 3 bases and J by 13 bases, leaving 20 bases between them. CDR3 protein: CASSGSPQPNDQFF. DNA for the CDR3: TGTGCCAGCAGCGGTAGCCCACAACCTAACGACCAGTTCTTC.

The count of this clone is one. The chain carries TRBV27 and TRBJ1-2; no clear D gene. Germline-derived CDR1 and CDR2 are MNHEY and SMNVEV (reference sequence). The V gene lost 2 bases and the J gene lost 8 bases, with 12 bases spanning the gap. CDR3 size: 13 residues. CDR3 region: CASSLREGDGYTF. CDR3 DNA: TGTGCCAGCAGTTTAAGGGAGGGAGACGGCTACACCTTC.

This sequence joins TRBV14 and TRBJ1-3; D call uncertain. The length of the CDR3 is 18 residues. Between the trimmed V and J ends, which lost 1 base and 0 bases, there was a span of 16 bases. Germline lookup yields CDR1 SGHDN and CDR2 FVKESK. The CDR3 protein is CASSQGPGGGYSGNTIYF. The CDR3 nucleotides are TGTGCCAGCAGCCAAGGTCCGGGAGGCGGGTACTCTGGAAACACCATATATTTT.

This sequence joins TRBV5-6 and TRBJ1-2, with D uncertain. The CDR3 consists of 16 residues. Trimming cost V 2 bases and J 3 bases, with 17 bases left between them. Germline CDR1 and CDR2: SGHDT and YYEEEE. The CDR3 DNA reads TGTGCCAGCAGCTTTGAACCGGTCCCTCCCCACTATGGCTACACCTTC. Its translation is CASSFEPVPPHYGYTF.

The V call is TRBV5-4, the J call TRBJ2-7; perhaps TRBD1 as D (6 bases). The CDR3 loop spans 12 amino acids. The germline gives CDR1 SGHNT, CDR2 YYREEE (reference sequence). Deletions cut 4 bases from V and 5 bases from J, with 10 bases between. CDR3 sequence reads: CASSLQGNEQYF. As DNA, the CDR3 is TGTGCCAGCAGCCTACAGGGTAACGAGCAGTACTTC.

The V call is TRBV5-1, the J call TRBJ1-3; D gene unclear. CDR1 SGHRS and CDR2 YFSETQ come from the germline V gene. V lost 0 bases and J lost 4, with 5 bases in between. The CDR3 consists of 13 residues. The DNA for the CDR3 is TGCGCCAGCAGCTTGGAGCTGGGAAACACCATATATTTT. Translation: CASSLELGNTIYF.

The genes are TRBV7-9 and TRBJ2-4; no clear D. CDR1 and CDR2 (germline): SEHNR, FQNEAQ (reference sequence). CDR3 length equals 18 residues. V was shortened by 1 base and J by 0 bases, with 16 bases between the two germline ends. CDR3 nucleotides: TGTGCCAGCAGCTTAGTGGCTGGGCCTCCACTAGCCAAAAACATTCAGTACTTC. As protein: CASSLVAGPPLAKNIQYF.

The chain carries TRBV29-1 and TRBJ2-7; no firm D call. Germline assignment: CDR1 SQVTM and CDR2 ANQGSEA. CDR3 length equals 11 residues. Trimming shortened V by 4 bases and J by 3 bases, and 7 bases separated the two germline ends. The CDR3 protein is CSVVSGYEQYF. The CDR3 DNA reads TGCAGCGTTGTATCGGGCTACGAGCAGTACTTC.

The V and J genes are TRBV6-5 and TRBJ2-7, with D tentatively TRBD2 (6 bases). The germline V gene has CDR1 MNHEY and CDR2 SVGAGI. The CDR3 spans 13 residues. Trimming pared 5 bases from V and 4 bases from J, leaving 12 bases between. The CDR3 loop is CASSRRGPYEQYF. The CDR3 DNA sequence: TGTGCCAGCAGTCGGAGGGGACCATACGAGCAGTACTTC.

The rearrangement joins TRBV11-2 to TRBJ2-7, with D uncertain. Trimming shortened V by 2 bases and J by 3 bases, and 14 bases separated the two germline ends. The CDR3 loop spans 15 amino acids. Germline loops: CDR1 SGHAT, CDR2 FQNNGV. This CDR3 reads CASSLPGSSIYEQYF. In nucleotides, the CDR3 is TGTGCCAGCAGCTTACCAGGCTCGAGCATCTACGAGCAGTACTTC.

The V gene is TRBV5-6, the J gene TRBJ2-7; maybe TRBD1 (6 bases). The germline V gene has CDR1 SGHDT and CDR2 YYEEEE. The ends were cut back, 0 bases at V and 2 bases at J, with 6 bases in the middle. The CDR3 has 13 amino acids. The DNA of the CDR3 is TGTGCCAGCAGCTTGGGGGACACCTACGAGCAGTACTTC. The encoded protein is CASSLGDTYEQYF.

The chain is built from TRBV28 and TRBJ2-1, with a possible D match to TRBD1 (6 bases). The CDR3 sequence is 16 residues long. Trimming removed 5 bases at V and 8 bases at J, with 22 bases between. Germline-derived CDR1 and CDR2 are MDHEN and SYDVKM. This CDR3 is CASSLLNRVLGDEQFF. Here the CDR3 DNA reads TGTGCCAGCAGTCTACTAAACAGGGTTCTGGGCGATGAGCAGTTCTTC.

V is TRBV2 and J is TRBJ2-7, with TRBD2 matching 7 bases. The CDR3 totals 13 residues. Germline V lookup: CDR1 SNHLY, CDR2 FYNNEI. The V and J ends lost 6 bases and 2 bases, in that order; junction bases with no gene match: 4. Here the CDR3 reads CASRGGSTYEQYF. CDR3 nucleotide sequence: TGTGCCAGCAGGGGAGGGTCCACCTACGAGCAGTACTTC.

The CDR3 here is CASSSWTSGFYEQYF. The CDR3 DNA is TGTGCCAGCAGCTCGTGGACTAGCGGGTTCTACGAGCAGTACTTC. The chain carries TRBV7-2 and TRBJ2-7; 11 nucleotides align to TRBD2. Germline V CDR1 and CDR2: SGHTA, FQGNSA. The CDR3 is made up of 15 amino acids. Trimming took 4 bases from V and 3 from J; bases not matched to a gene: 5. Using reference TRBV7-2 and TRBJ2-7 for the parts outside the CDR3, the full variable domain is GAGVSQSPSNKVTEKGKDVELRCDPISGHTALYWYRQSLGQGLEFLIYFQGNSAPDKSGLPSDRFSAERTGGSVSTLTIQRTQQEDSAVYLCASSSWTSGFYEQYFGPGTRLTVT.

The gene calls are TRBV12-3 or TRBV12-4 and TRBJ1-2; TRBD1 agrees at 8 bases. The junction had 3 bases not matched to a gene; V was cut back by 3 bases and J by 9 bases. The CDR3 length is 12 residues. The CDR3: CASSFGQGSYTF. The CDR3 DNA is TGTGCCAGCAGTTTCGGACAGGGAAGCTACACCTTC.

The chain recombines TRBV30 with TRBJ1-4; tentatively, D is TRBD1 (6 bases). Germline V gene sequence: CDR1 GTSNPN, CDR2 SVGIG (reference sequence). The V end was cut by 2 bases, the J end by 7 bases, with 17 bases between. This CDR3 spans 15 amino acids. The DNA of the CDR3 is TGTGCCTGGAGTCCCCAAGGGGGGGCGAGTGAAAAACTGTTTTTT. Its translation: CAWSPQGGASEKLFF.

The chain is built from TRBV6-4 and TRBJ1-2; 9 bases are shared with TRBD1. J was trimmed by 7 bases and V by 6 bases; bases with no gene match: 6. The CDR3 is made up of 13 amino acids. The germline V gene encodes CDR1 MRHNA and CDR2 SNTAGT. CDR3 loop: CASSPGTGLGYTF. The CDR3 DNA is TGTGCCAGCAGCCCAGGGACAGGGCTTGGCTACACCTTC.

The V and J genes are TRBV28 and TRBJ1-2, with 8 positions matching TRBD1. The V gene's germline CDR1 is MDHEN and CDR2 SYDVKM. CDR3 length equals 15 residues. V was pared by 6 bases and J by 4 bases, with 10 bases of the junction left unmatched. The chain's CDR3 is CASRRTGTGFYGYTF. Written as DNA, the CDR3 is TGTGCCAGCAGAAGAACCGGGACAGGATTCTATGGCTACACCTTC.